A single sample is the source of the 10 T cell receptor beta chains below, sequenced in a study of blood T cell repertoires in COVID-19. Sequencing was performed with immunoSEQ multiplex PCR; in TCRdb, only in-frame clones are kept and a portion is missing. The table includes 70,000 to 95,000 clones, roughly 82% detected once. Sequencing input: peripheral blood. The origin of the receptors is a woman in her forties or fifties with acute or convalescent COVID-19.

This clone was counted only a few times. The J gene is TRBJ2-7, the V gene TRBV28, with TRBD2 matching over 11 bases. The CDR3 consists of 15 residues. Trimming took 6 bases from V and 2 from J; bases not matched to a gene: 6. Looked up from germline, CDR1 is MDHEN and CDR2 is SYDVKM. The CDR3, as DNA: TGTGCCAGCAGACCTAGCGGGAGGACCACCTACGAGCAGTACTTC. Translated: CASRPSGRTTYEQYF.

The chain employs TRBV5-1 and TRBJ2-7; TRBD1 aligns across 10 bases. Germline V gene data show CDR1 as SGHRS and CDR2 as YFSETQ. After removal of 3 bases from V and 3 bases from J, the junction contained 24 bases not matched to a gene. This CDR3 contains 21 residues. The CDR3 region has the DNA TGCGCCAGCAGCTCCCGGGGACAGGGGAAAAGGCTAGCGGAGGGGATCTACGAGCAGTACTTC. Translated: CASSSRGQGKRLAEGIYEQYF.

V is TRBV9 and J is TRBJ1-3; D not certain. CDR3 size: 15 residues. Per the germline V gene, CDR1 is SGDLS and CDR2 is YYNGEE. Trimming shortened V by 4 bases and J by 2 bases, and 13 bases separated the two germline ends. CDR3 nucleotide sequence: TGTGCCAGCAGCCCCCGCGGCGAGGCTGGAAACACCATATATTTT. Translation: CASSPRGEAGNTIYF.

The V and J genes are TRBV2 and TRBJ2-1; 8 bases agree with TRBD2. With 5 bases clipped from V and 6 bases from J, the junction kept 6 bases outside the gene matches. CDR3 length: 14 amino acids. CDR1 is SNHLY and CDR2 is FYNNEI in the germline V gene. The CDR3 loop reads CASSRSLAGNEQFF. CDR3 in DNA: TGTGCCAGCAGTCGGTCTCTAGCGGGCAATGAGCAGTTCTTC. Based on the CDR3 plus reference TRBV2 and TRBJ2-1, the full variable domain is EPEVTQTPSHQVTQMGQEVILRCVPISNHLYFYWYRQILGQKVEFLVSFYNNEISEKSEIFDDQFSVERPDGSNFTLKIRSTKLEDSAMYFCASSRSLAGNEQFFGPGTRLTVL.

The V and J genes are TRBV20-1 and TRBJ2-1; 11 bases align to TRBD2. Germline CDR1 DFQATT, CDR2 SNEGSKA (reference sequence). The CDR3 has 17 residues. The V gene end was trimmed by 3 bases and the J gene end by 2 bases; junction bases not matched to a gene: 9. CDR3 bases: TGCAGTGCTAGTGGGCTAGCGGGAGGATTCACCTACAATGAGCAGTTCTTC. It codes for CSASGLAGGFTYNEQFF.

This sequence joins TRBV11-2 and TRBJ2-5, with 8 bases lining up with TRBD2. With 7 bases clipped from V and 2 bases from J, the junction kept 12 bases outside the gene matches. The CDR3 contains 16 residues. Germline V lookup: CDR1 SGHAT, CDR2 FQNNGV. As DNA, the CDR3 is TGTGCCAGCAAAAGCGGAGCCGGGGGGGTACAAGAGACCCAGTACTTC. Translation: CASKSGAGGVQETQYF. Full variable domain (remainder filled in from reference TRBV11-2 and TRBJ2-5): EAGVAQSPRYKIIEKRQSVAFWCNPISGHATLYWYQQILGQGPKLLIQFQNNGVVDDSQLPKDRFSAERLKGVDSTLKIQPAKLEDSAVYLCASKSGAGGVQETQYFGPGTRLLVL.

The J gene is TRBJ1-2, the V gene TRBV6-5; D gene ambiguous. V was shortened by 3 bases and J by 4 bases, with 15 bases between the two germline ends. Germline CDR1 and CDR2: MNHEY and SVGAGI. CDR3 length equals 15 residues. The CDR3 here is CASSYFASGFYGYTF. DNA of the CDR3: TGTGCCAGCAGTTATTTCGCGTCAGGATTCTATGGCTACACCTTC.

The V and J genes are TRBV10-3 and TRBJ1-6; TRBD1 matches 8 bases. The germline CDR1 and CDR2 sequences are ENHRY and SYGVKD. V shed 9 bases, J shed 6 bases, and the junction held 7 bases outside the gene matches. The length of the CDR3 is 14 residues. The CDR3 bases are TGTGCCATACGGACAGGGCTTTTTAATTCACCCCTCCACTTT. Translated, it gives CAIRTGLFNSPLHF.

The V and J genes are TRBV7-6 and TRBJ2-1, with 11 bases aligning to TRBD1. Per the germline V gene, CDR1 is SGHVS and CDR2 is FNYEAQ. The CDR3 is made up of 16 amino acids. J lost 6 bases, V lost 4 bases, and 8 bases had no gene match. The CDR3 nucleotides read TGTGCCAGCAGCTCGTCTTCCGGGACAGGGGGCAATGAGCAGTTCTTC. This codes for CASSSSSGTGGNEQFF.

This clone was recorded only once. The J gene is TRBJ2-5, the V gene TRBV7-2, with 7 bases fitting TRBD2. From germline, CDR1 is SGHTA and CDR2 FQGNSA. V dropped 3 bases and J dropped 5; count of bases not matched to a gene: 12. This CDR3 contains 16 residues. The DNA of the CDR3 is TGTGCCAGCAGCTTCGGGACTAACACCTATCGGGAGACCCAGTACTTC. This translates into CASSFGTNTYRETQYF. Together with reference TRBV7-2 and TRBJ2-5, the CDR3 gives the full variable domain: GAGVSQSPSNKVTEKGKDVELRCDPISGHTALYWYRQSLGQGLEFLIYFQGNSAPDKSGLPSDRFSAERTGGSVSTLTIQRTQQEDSAVYLCASSFGTNTYRETQYFGPGTRLLVL.